The 10 T cell receptor beta chains below come from one sample, sequenced in a study of early T cells in non-severe SARS-CoV-2 infection. TCRdb analysed the 5' RACE reads with MiXCR anew, one entry per CDR3 protein. This table holds roughly 100,000 distinct CDR3 sequences, over 10% found once. Sequencing used whole blood. The receptor set was obtained from an adult who was a healthcare worker with PCR-confirmed SARS-CoV-2 infection or an uninfected control (not recorded which).

This clonotype was detected only a few times. The chain joins TRBV28 to TRBJ1-6; perhaps TRBD1 as D (6 bases). The CDR3 runs 16 residues. Trimming shortened V by 5 bases and J by 0 bases, and 11 bases separated the two germline ends. Germline loops: CDR1 MDHEN, CDR2 SYDVKM. The CDR3 DNA is TGTGCCAGCAGTATACAGGGAGGCTCCTATAATTCACCCCTCCACTTT. Translated, it gives CASSIQGGSYNSPLHF. Based on the CDR3 plus reference TRBV28 and TRBJ1-6, the full variable domain is DVKVTQSSRYLVKRTGEKVFLECVQDMDHENMFWYRQDPGLGLRLIYFSYDVKMKEKGDIPEGYSVSREKKERFSLILESASTNQTSMYLCASSIQGGSYNSPLHFGNGTRLTVT.

This clonotype was seen only a few times. The rearrangement links TRBV11-2 to TRBJ2-7; 10 bases are shared with TRBD2. Germline V lookup: CDR1 SGHAT, CDR2 FQNNGV. The junction had 4 bases not matched to a gene; V was cut back by 5 bases and J by 0 bases. This CDR3 has 15 residues. CDR3 loop: CASSIPSGSSYEQYF. Here the CDR3 DNA reads TGTGCCAGCAGCATACCTAGCGGGAGCTCCTACGAGCAGTACTTC.

This clonotype came up many times. This chain joins TRBV28 and TRBJ2-1, with D tentatively TRBD1 or TRBD2 (5 bases each). In germline, CDR1 is MDHEN, CDR2 SYDVKM. The CDR3 sequence is 13 residues long. V was cut by 2 bases and J by 9 bases, with 11 bases left in between. The CDR3 DNA follows: TGTGCCAGCAGTTTACCGCTTGGGGGTGAGCAGTTCTTC. It translates to CASSLPLGGEQFF.

The chain joins TRBV4-1 to TRBJ1-1; 8 nucleotides line up with TRBD1. After removal of 0 bases from V and 1 base from J, the junction contained 1 base not matched to a gene. The CDR3 spans 15 residues. CDR1 MGHRA and CDR2 YSYEKL come from the germline V gene. Written as DNA, the CDR3 is TGCGCCAGCAGCCAAGAAGACAGGGGGAACACTGAAGCTTTCTTT. This codes for CASSQEDRGNTEAFF.

The chain combines TRBV5-1 with TRBJ2-1, with TRBD2 identical over 9 bases. The CDR3 length is 18 residues. V was pared by 3 bases and J by 7 bases, with 17 bases of the junction left unmatched. CDR1 is SGHRS, CDR2 YFSETQ, per germline. This chain's CDR3 is CASSSRSGTSSSWNEQFF. As DNA, the CDR3 is TGCGCCAGCAGCTCCCGTTCCGGGACTAGCTCTAGTTGGAATGAGCAGTTCTTC. The variable domain in full, completed from reference TRBV5-1 and TRBJ2-1, reads KAGVTQTPRYLIKTRGQQVTLSCSPISGHRSVSWYQQTPGQGLQFLFEYFSETQRNKGNFPGRFSGRQFSNSRSEMNVSTLELGDSALYLCASSSRSGTSSSWNEQFFGPGTRLTVL.

The gene calls are TRBV4-3 and TRBJ2-7; D may be TRBD1 or TRBD2 (5 bases each). With 0 bases removed from V and 0 bases from J, the gap between germline ends came to 12 bases. Germline V gives CDR1 LGHNA, CDR2 YSLEER. The CDR3 consists of 16 residues. Here the CDR3 reads CASSQDHPGSSYEQYF. The CDR3 DNA follows: TGCGCCAGCAGCCAAGATCACCCAGGGAGCTCCTACGAGCAGTACTTC.

This chain links TRBV3-1 with TRBJ2-7; D possibly corresponds to TRBD2 (6 bases). V lost 4 bases, J lost 6 bases, and 16 bases lay in between. The CDR3 length is 14 residues. Per germline, CDR1 LGHDT and CDR2 YNNKEL (reference sequence). CDR3 coding DNA: TGTGCCAGCAGCCCGGGGACTTCCCCCTTCGAGCAGTACTTC. Translation gives CASSPGTSPFEQYF.

V gene TRBV7-9 combines with J gene TRBJ1-1; D might be TRBD1 (6 bases). The CDR3 consists of 12 residues. Between the trimmed V and J ends, which lost 5 bases and 11 bases, there was a span of 15 bases. CDR1 and CDR2 (germline): SEHNR, FQNEAQ (reference sequence). The CDR3 loop reads CASSPPWGHAFF. CDR3 bases: TGTGCCAGCAGCCCCCCTTGGGGGCACGCTTTCTTT.

The V and J genes are TRBV6-6 and TRBJ1-5, with a possible D match to TRBD1 (5 bases). The CDR3 consists of 14 residues. Trimming stripped 8 bases from V and 4 bases from J, with 15 bases between. Germline loops: CDR1 MNHNY, CDR2 SVGAGI (reference sequence). The CDR3 nucleotides are TGTGCCAGCGGGGGGTCCGCCCTAAATCAGCCCCAGCATTTT. It encodes CASGGSALNQPQHF.

The CDR3 sequence is CSGDRGQETQYF. The CDR3 nucleotides are TGCAGTGGGGATCGGGGGCAAGAGACCCAGTACTTC. V and J are TRBV20-1 and TRBJ2-5, with D maybe TRBD2 (6 bases). The CDR3 is made up of 12 amino acids. V lost 7 bases and J 2 bases, leaving 11 bases between the germline ends. Germline V gene lookup returns CDR1 DFQATT and CDR2 SNEGSKA (reference sequence).